The 9 T cell receptor beta chains below come from one sample, sequenced in a study of breast tumors, draining lymph nodes, adjacent tissues. TCRdb re-called the multiplex PCR reads with MiXCR, one entry per CDR3 protein. The sample contains tens of thousands of distinct CDR3 sequences, approximately 29% of which appear only once. Breast cancer patients provided tissue from their axillary draining lymph nodes. Specimen: axillary lymph node tissue. The receptors were gathered from a female donor with breast cancer. Some clones in this sample may be carry-over from other donors' samples.

This clonotype has only one observation. A much more abundant neighbour one base away suggests this may be a read error. J is TRBJ2-7 and V is TRBV4-3, with D possibly called TRBD1 or TRBD2 (5 bases each). With 0 bases removed from V and 6 bases from J, the gap between germline ends came to 21 bases. The CDR3 is 17 residues long. Per germline, CDR1 LGHNA and CDR2 YSLEER. CDR3 region: CASSQEGVAGSFCEQYF. The DNA for the CDR3 is TGCGCCAGCAGCCAAGAAGGAGTAGCAGGGAGTTTTTGCGAGCAGTACTTC.

V usage is TRBV5-4 and J usage is TRBJ2-5; D possibly matches TRBD1 or TRBD2 (6 bases each). The V gene's germline CDR1 is SGHNT and CDR2 YYREEE (reference sequence). Trimming left V 3 bases short and J 0 bases short, with 15 bases between. The CDR3 has 16 amino acids. The CDR3 loop is CASSSSGATYQETQYF. The CDR3 nucleotides are TGTGCCAGCAGCTCTTCGGGGGCTACCTACCAAGAGACCCAGTACTTC. Full variable domain (outside the CDR3, taken from reference TRBV5-4 and TRBJ2-5): ETGVTQSPTHLIKTRGQQVTLRCSSQSGHNTVSWYQQALGQGPQFIFQYYREEENGRGNFPPRFSGLQFPNYSSELNVNALELDDSALYLCASSSSGATYQETQYFGPGTRLLVL.

This clonotype was counted many times. This CDR3 is CASSLVGGGFETQYF. The CDR3 nucleotides read TGTGCCAGCAGCTTAGTGGGTGGCGGTTTCGAGACCCAGTACTTC. This chain connects TRBV7-9 to TRBJ2-5; D call uncertain. V was pared by 1 base and J by 5 bases, with 14 bases between. The CDR3 length is 15 residues. Germline loops: CDR1 SEHNR, CDR2 FQNEAQ (reference sequence). Complete variable domain (other parts from reference TRBV7-9 and TRBJ2-5): DTGVSQNPRHKITKRGQNVTFRCDPISEHNRLYWYRQTLGQGPEFLTYFQNEAQLEKSRLLSDRFSAERPKGSFSTLEIQRTEQGDSAMYLCASSLVGGGFETQYFGPGTRLLVL.

As to this clonotype: A much larger clone lies one base from this, so it may be a read error. The final CDR3 position lacks the conserved phenylalanine or tryptophan, pointing to a likely read error. The limits of the CDR3 on the DNA are not certain, so only TCRdb's listed CDR3 is given. The chain employs TRBV7-3 and TRBJ2-7; the table's D call, TRBD2, has no DNA check behind it. The CDR3 extends over 15 residues, inclusive of both ends. The germline V gene has CDR1 SGHTA and CDR2 FQGTGA. CDR3 amino acids: CASSLGSGVFYEQCI.

This clonotype was recorded at least ten times. The chain links TRBV19 to TRBJ2-2; D remains ambiguous. V was trimmed by 7 bases and J by 3 bases, leaving 9 bases between them. The CDR3 runs to 13 residues. Germline V CDR1 and CDR2: LNHDA, SQIVND (reference sequence). The CDR3 sequence: CASKWVDTGELFF. CDR3 sequence (DNA): TGTGCCAGTAAATGGGTGGACACCGGGGAGCTGTTTTTT.

V is TRBV5-1 and J is TRBJ2-7; either TRBD1 or TRBD2 may fit D (7 bases each). The CDR3 totals 14 residues. Trimming stripped 4 bases from V and 5 bases from J, with 16 bases between. Looked up from germline, CDR1 is SGHRS and CDR2 is YFSETQ. The CDR3 is CASSPAGGDDEQYF. Here the CDR3 DNA reads TGCGCCAGCAGCCCGGCAGGGGGGGACGACGAGCAGTACTTC.

The sample holds many counts of this clonotype. This chain connects TRBV5-8 to TRBJ2-5; D not certain. Trimming shortened V by 3 bases and J by 5 bases, and 20 bases separated the two germline ends. Germline CDR1 and CDR2: SGHTS and YDEGEE. This CDR3 has 16 amino acids. DNA of the CDR3: TGTGCCAGCAGCTCTAGGGCGAGTCCCGTGGGCGAGACCCAGTACTTC. It specifies CASSSRASPVGETQYF.

The chain employs TRBV29-1 and TRBJ1-2; 8 positions agree with TRBD1. V was pared by 8 bases and J by 8 bases, with 10 bases of the junction left unmatched. This CDR3 contains 12 residues. Germline CDR1 and CDR2: SQVTM and ANQGSEA. The CDR3 region is CSLGQGAGGYTF. As DNA, the CDR3 is TGCAGCTTGGGTCAGGGGGCAGGAGGCTACACCTTC.

This clonotype occurred a few times. This may come from a read error, since a much larger clone is one base off. This chain links TRBV6-5 with TRBJ1-5, with 9 bases identical to TRBD1. The V segment lost 5 bases and the J segment 4 bases; nucleotides outside the gene matches: 6. Germline V gives CDR1 MNHEY, CDR2 SVGAGI. The CDR3 length is 15 residues. The CDR3 bases are TGTGCCAGCAGTCATCCGGGACAGGGTAATCAGCCCCAGCATTTT. Translation: CASSHPGQGNQPQHF.